This T cell receptor beta chain was found in a study of neurological immune-mediated disorders. This clonotype was counted at least ten times. Each TCR transcript was tagged with a 10-nucleotide random UMI during 5'RACE. TCRdb recomputed calls from the 5' RACE reads with MiXCR, one row per CDR3 protein. The profile shows around 13,000 distinct CDR3 sequences, 10% of them singletons. The source material was PBMCs. This sequence originates from a woman in her thirties or forties in good health.

DNA of the CDR3: TGCAGTGCTAGAGATCCCCGGGTTCCTGGACTAGCGGGTCAAGAGACCCAGTACTTC. Amino acid sequence: CSARDPRVPGLAGQETQYF. J is TRBJ2-5 and V is TRBV20-1; TRBD2 matches at 11 bases. The V segment lost 0 bases and the J segment 2 bases; nucleotides outside the gene matches: 14. The CDR3 is made up of 19 amino acids. CDR1 DFQATT and CDR2 SNEGSKA come from the germline V gene (reference sequence).